The 30 T cell receptor beta chains given below trace back to one sample, sequenced in a study of cytomegalovirus exposure and HLA in healthy donors. PCR was performed using 60 Vbeta and 13 Jbeta primers. Data came from immunoSEQ multiplex PCR; TCRdb stores just in-frame clones and leaves some out. The data show tens of thousands of clones, about 80% seen once. Sequenced material: PBMCs. The receptors originated from a man between 25 and 39 years old in good health and CMV-seropositive.

The CDR3 nucleotides are TGTCTACAGCCTACAGGGGGCGTCTCTTCACCCCTCCACTTT. Translating it yields CLQPTGGVSSPLHF. This chain uses TRBV6-4 with TRBJ1-6, with 9 positions matching TRBD1. CDR1 and CDR2 (germline): MRHNA, SNTAGT. The CDR3 covers 14 residues.

The chain employs TRBV6-5 and TRBJ2-7; 9 nucleotides line up with TRBD1. The length of the CDR3 is 15 residues. V gave up 0 bases and J gave up 6 bases; unmatched junction bases: 6. Looked up from germline, CDR1 is MNHEY and CDR2 is SVGAGI. The CDR3 loop is CASSYSSGQGSEQYF. The DNA for the CDR3 is TGTGCCAGCAGTTACTCGTCGGGACAGGGAAGCGAGCAGTACTTC.

CDR3 in amino acids: CSAPAGDMNTEAFF. The CDR3 DNA is TGCAGCGCCCCAGCGGGGGACATGAACACTGAAGCTTTCTTT. This chain uses TRBV29-1 with TRBJ1-1, with D possibly TRBD1 on 6 matching bases. The length of the CDR3 is 14 residues. Deletions cut 7 bases from V and 0 bases from J, with 15 bases between. Per germline, CDR1 SQVTM and CDR2 ANQGSEA.

This chain connects TRBV12-2 to TRBJ1-5. TRBV12-2 is an annotated pseudogene. The CDR3 has 14 amino acids. Here the CDR3 DNA reads TGTGCAAGTCGCTTGGTAGAGCTTAATCAGCCCCAGCATTTT. It yields the protein CASRLVELNQPQHF.

This clone was found a few times. This chain connects TRBV5-6 to TRBJ1-4; a possible D gene is TRBD1 (6 bases). Per the germline V gene, CDR1 is SGHDT and CDR2 is YYEEEE. The V end was cut by 6 bases, the J end by 6 bases, with 12 bases between. The CDR3 loop spans 13 amino acids. CDR3 loop: CASNRDGDEKLFF. The CDR3, as DNA: TGTGCCAGCAACAGGGACGGCGATGAAAAACTGTTTTTT.

The count of this clone is one. This chain uses TRBV2 with TRBJ2-7; 7 bases align to TRBD1. The CDR3 has 14 amino acids. Trimming cost V 8 bases and J 0 bases; bases outside gene matches: 7. Germline CDR1 is SNHLY and CDR2 is FYNNEI. The DNA for the CDR3 is TGTGCCAGCTCAGGACAGGCGAGCTCCTACGAGCAGTACTTC. Translated, it gives CASSGQASSYEQYF. Using reference TRBV2 and TRBJ2-7 for the parts outside the CDR3, the full variable domain is EPEVTQTPSHQVTQMGQEVILRCVPISNHLYFYWYRQILGQKVEFLVSFYNNEISEKSEIFDDQFSVERPDGSNFTLKIRSTKLEDSAMYFCASSGQASSYEQYFGPGTRLTVT.

J is TRBJ2-3 and V is TRBV5-1; 10 bases are a match to TRBD2. Germline CDR1 SGHRS, CDR2 YFSETQ. J was trimmed by 6 bases and V by 0 bases; bases with no gene match: 10. The CDR3 length is 17 residues. CDR3 nucleotide sequence: TGCGCCAGCAGCTTGGTCAGACTAGCGGGTAGTGGGGATACGCAGTATTTT. Amino acid sequence: CASSLVRLAGSGDTQYF.

The chain is built from TRBV6-1 and TRBJ1-3, with a weak D call TRBD1 (6 bases). Trimming took 4 bases from V and 4 from J, leaving 23 bases between them. The germline V gene has CDR1 MNHNS and CDR2 SASEGT. The CDR3 totals 18 residues. CDR3 residues: CASSARPSGRGPGNTIYF. CDR3 bases: TGTGCCAGCAGTGCCCGTCCTTCGGGGCGGGGGCCGGGAAACACCATATATTTT.

The chain couples TRBV18 to TRBJ2-5; D is unclear. Germline V gene data show CDR1 as KGHSH and CDR2 as LQKENI. CDR3 length: 13 residues. The V end was cut by 0 bases, the J end by 4 bases, with 6 bases between. CDR3 residues: CASSPPSRETQYF. The DNA of the CDR3 is TGTGCCAGCTCACCACCGTCGAGAGAGACCCAGTACTTC.

The chain employs TRBV6-5 and TRBJ1-2; no firm D call. The CDR3 contains 16 residues. Trimming removed 2 bases from V and 0 bases from J, with 13 bases in between. The V gene's germline CDR1 is MNHEY and CDR2 SVGAGI. The CDR3 bases are TGTGCCAGCAGTTACGCTTTCAGCGCCACTAACTATGGCTACACCTTC. Translating it yields CASSYAFSATNYGYTF.

Comments on this clone: This CDR3 is also generated by other DNA sequences in the sample. The V gene is TRBV6-5, the J gene TRBJ2-7; 8 nucleotides agree with TRBD1. V trimming: 0 bases; J trimming: 5 bases; junction bases outside the gene matches: 3. CDR3 length: 14 amino acids. Germline V gene sequence: CDR1 MNHEY, CDR2 SVGAGI. This CDR3 reads CASSYSRTGHEQYF. The CDR3 DNA reads as TGTGCCAGCAGTTACTCCCGGACAGGGCACGAGCAGTACTTC.

The CDR3 DNA sequence: TGTGCCAGCTCTATGGGGGCAGAACCTTGGAATGGCTACGAGCAGTACTTC. Translating gives CASSMGAEPWNGYEQYF. This rearrangement joins TRBV2 to TRBJ2-7, with a possible D match to TRBD1 (6 bases). The CDR3 length is 17 residues. V lost 8 bases, J lost 3 bases, and 26 bases lay in between. CDR1 and CDR2 (germline): SNHLY, FYNNEI.

The DNA of the CDR3 is TGTGCCAGCAGTGCCTTACAGGGGGGGTTTACAGATACGCAGTATTTT. It yields the protein CASSALQGGFTDTQYF. The rearrangement uses TRBV2 and TRBJ2-3, with D tentatively TRBD1 (8 bases). Germline V lookup: CDR1 SNHLY, CDR2 FYNNEI. V was shortened by 4 bases and J by 3 bases, with 17 bases between the two germline ends. The CDR3 runs to 16 residues. Using reference TRBV2 and TRBJ2-3 for the parts outside the CDR3, the full variable domain is EPEVTQTPSHQVTQMGQEVILRCVPISNHLYFYWYRQILGQKVEFLVSFYNNEISEKSEIFDDQFSVERPDGSNFTLKIRSTKLEDSAMYFCASSALQGGFTDTQYFGPGTRLTVL.

The chain uses TRBV5-4 and TRBJ1-1; TRBD1 aligns across 7 bases. V lost 3 bases to trimming and J lost 2 bases; unmatched junction nucleotides: 13. This CDR3 comprises 17 residues. Germline V gene data show CDR1 as SGHNT and CDR2 as YYREEE (reference sequence). The CDR3 region has the DNA TGTGCCAGCAGCTGGGGAATGGAAAGGGGGCTCAACACTGAAGCTTTCTTT. Its protein product is CASSWGMERGLNTEAFF. The full variable domain, with the rest looked up from reference TRBV5-4 and TRBJ1-1, is ETGVTQSPTHLIKTRGQQVTLRCSSQSGHNTVSWYQQALGQGPQFIFQYYREEENGRGNFPPRFSGLQFPNYSSELNVNALELDDSALYLCASSWGMERGLNTEAFFGQGTRLTVV.

This clone was seen only once. The V gene is TRBV4-2, the J gene TRBJ2-1, with TRBD2 identical over 9 bases. The CDR3 totals 16 residues. V lost 4 bases, J lost 7 bases, and 11 bases stayed unmatched. Germline lookup yields CDR1 LGHNA and CDR2 YNFKEQ. This chain's CDR3 is CASSRRGGPGRNEQFF. The CDR3 bases are TGTGCCAGCAGCCGGCGGGGGGGGCCTGGTCGGAATGAGCAGTTCTTC.

The genes are TRBV5-6 and TRBJ2-4, with 8 bases identical to TRBD1. V lost 4 bases, J lost 9 bases, and 6 bases stayed unmatched. Germline-derived CDR1 and CDR2 are SGHDT and YYEEEE. The CDR3 runs to 13 residues. The CDR3 DNA follows: TGTGCCAGCAGCCAAGGACAGGGAGGCATTCAGTACTTC. It codes for CASSQGQGGIQYF.

This clone showed up just once. This chain connects TRBV11-2 to TRBJ1-4, with D uncertain. There are 14 residues in the CDR3. Germline V gene lookup returns CDR1 SGHAT and CDR2 FQNNGV. The germline V and J ends were trimmed by 5 bases and 15 bases, with 22 bases remaining between them. CDR3 DNA sequence: TGTGCCAGCAGCGCAGAGGGAGACCATGCTGGGTTGTTTTTT. Translated, it gives CASSAEGDHAGLFF.

The chain has TRBV28 and TRBJ1-1; unclear D gene. This CDR3 has 13 amino acids. Trimming left V 2 bases short and J 5 bases short, with 9 bases between. Germline V gives CDR1 MDHEN, CDR2 SYDVKM. CDR3 sequence reads: CASSLNTGTEAFF. The CDR3 DNA follows: TGTGCCAGCAGTTTAAACACCGGGACTGAAGCTTTCTTT.

V and J are TRBV30 and TRBJ1-6, with D hard to call. With 3 bases removed from V and 7 bases from J, the gap between germline ends came to 7 bases. This CDR3 is 12 amino acids long. Germline loops: CDR1 GTSNPN, CDR2 SVGIG (reference sequence). The CDR3 spells CAWSPQNSPLHF. In nucleotides, the CDR3 is TGTGCCTGGAGCCCCCAGAATTCACCCCTCCACTTT.

The sample holds a few counts of this clone. The chain has TRBV7-8 and TRBJ2-3, with D uncertain. The CDR3 extends over 14 amino acids. Germline loops: CDR1 SGHVS, CDR2 FQNEAQ. V was shortened by 2 bases and J by 4 bases, with 10 bases between the two germline ends. CDR3 in amino acids: CASSLSAASDTQYF. CDR3 sequence (DNA): TGTGCCAGCAGCTTAAGTGCGGCCTCAGATACGCAGTATTTT.

The rearrangement joins TRBV5-6 to TRBJ2-5, with a possible D match to TRBD1 (6 bases). The J call may not be correct, given that the DNA end is closer to TRBJ2-7. The CDR3 has 13 residues. Germline assignment: CDR1 SGHDT and CDR2 YYEEEE. The CDR3 nucleotides read TGTGCCAGCAGCTTGGGGGACAACTACGAGCAGTACTTC. This encodes CASSLGDNYEQYF.

This clone has only a few counts. The J gene is TRBJ2-7, the V gene TRBV28, with 7 bases lining up with TRBD2. This CDR3 comprises 16 residues. CDR1 MDHEN and CDR2 SYDVKM come from the germline V gene. With 5 bases clipped from V and 3 bases from J, the junction kept 13 bases outside the gene matches. CDR3 coding DNA: TGTGCCAGCAGTCCTATTGGCAGCGGGGCGTACTACGAGCAGTACTTC. This translates into CASSPIGSGAYYEQYF.

The V and J genes are TRBV5-1 and TRBJ2-3, with TRBD2 as a possible D gene (6 bases). This CDR3 has 19 residues. V lost 1 base, J lost 0 bases, and 21 bases lay in between. Per germline, CDR1 SGHRS and CDR2 YFSETQ. CDR3 in amino acids: CASSLSVSGGTTSTDTQYF. The CDR3 nucleotides read TGCGCCAGCAGCTTGAGCGTTTCGGGCGGGACCACTAGCACAGATACGCAGTATTTT.

The V and J genes are TRBV10-3 and TRBJ1-6, with D possibly matching TRBD1 (6 bases). The germline CDR1 and CDR2 sequences are ENHRY and SYGVKD. Trimming removed 2 bases from V and 10 bases from J, with 12 bases in between. This CDR3 is built from 14 residues. CDR3 region: CAISEAGEGSPLHF. Here the CDR3 DNA reads TGTGCCATCAGTGAGGCAGGGGAAGGCTCACCCCTCCACTTT.

This clone was recorded once. Other DNA sequences of this sample code for an identical CDR3. V gene TRBV5-4 combines with J gene TRBJ1-6; no clear D. This CDR3 spans 14 amino acids. V was clipped by 0 bases and J by 7 bases, with 8 bases between them. CDR1 and CDR2 (germline): SGHNT, YYREEE (reference sequence). DNA for the CDR3: TGTGCCAGCAGCTTGGCCAATAGCAATTCACCCCTCCACTTT. Protein sequence: CASSLANSNSPLHF.

The chain has TRBV19 and TRBJ2-1, with 13 bases matching TRBD2. From germline, CDR1 is LNHDA and CDR2 SQIVND (reference sequence). CDR3 length: 22 residues. The V segment lost 0 bases and the J segment 0 bases; nucleotides outside the gene matches: 14. As DNA, the CDR3 is TGTGCCAGTAGTATAGATACCCCTGGACTAGCGGGGGACATAAGCTCCTACAATGAGCAGTTCTTC. Amino acids: CASSIDTPGLAGDISSYNEQFF.

This chain uses TRBV2 with TRBJ1-2; no definite D call. The CDR3 is 15 amino acids. Trimming removed 4 bases at V and 13 bases at J, with 25 bases between. Germline V gene data show CDR1 as SNHLY and CDR2 as FYNNEI. DNA for the CDR3: TGTGCCAGCAGTGGAATAAGCGGCAGGAGCCCTGCTCGCACCTTC. It codes for CASSGISGRSPARTF.

V usage is TRBV14 and J usage is TRBJ1-3, with D possibly being TRBD1 (5 bases). Trimming removed 4 bases from V and 3 bases from J, with 10 bases in between. Per germline, CDR1 SGHDN and CDR2 FVKESK. The CDR3 sequence is 14 residues long. This CDR3 is CASSPGGVGNTIYF. In nucleotides, the CDR3 is TGTGCCAGCAGCCCCGGAGGGGTTGGAAACACCATATATTTT. The whole variable domain, remainder taken from reference TRBV14 and TRBJ1-3, is EAGVTQFPSHSVIEKGQTVTLRCDPISGHDNLYWYRRVMGKEIKFLLHFVKESKQDESGMPNNRFLAERTGGTYSTLKVQPAELEDSGVYFCASSPGGVGNTIYFGEGSWLTVV.

The V call is TRBV19, the J call TRBJ2-2, with 10 bases matching TRBD1. The CDR3 has 15 residues. V lost 1 base and J lost 4; bases outside the gene matches: 0. The V gene's germline CDR1 is LNHDA and CDR2 SQIVND (reference sequence). CDR3 nucleotide sequence: TGTGCCAGTAGTATAGGGGACAGGGGCACCGGGGAGCTGTTTTTT. This codes for CASSIGDRGTGELFF.

This clone was counted a single time. The chain links TRBV30 to TRBJ2-6, with a tentative D call TRBD1 (5 bases). This CDR3 is built from 16 residues. Trimming cost V 0 bases and J 0 bases, with 9 bases left between them. Looked up from germline, CDR1 is GTSNPN and CDR2 is SVGIG (reference sequence). The CDR3 is CAWSVSRVSGANVLTF. CDR3 in DNA: TGTGCCTGGAGTGTAAGCAGGGTCTCTGGGGCCAACGTCCTGACTTTC.